This TCR beta chain was profiled in a study of Ad26.COV2.S vaccination and SARS-CoV-2 variants. Across the whole study: Ad26.COV2.S arm of COV1001 included the donor. Ad26.COV2.S was injected intramuscularly once or twice, 56 days apart. Findings and limits, study-wide: Substantial breadth was reported for post-vaccination spike-specific CD8+ and CD4+ T cells.

The repertoire was sequenced with immunoSEQ multiplex PCR; TCRdb's copy has only in-frame clones and lacks some. The repertoire holds about 480,000 clones, with around 88% as singletons. Treatment denoted: around 19 received Ad26.COV2.S at low or high dose, single or two shots; 5 received placebo; per-sample allocation not given. Following the first vaccine or placebo injection, samples were taken on day 63. What was given as vaccine was an Ad26 vector encoding Wuhan-strain SARS-CoV-2 spike. V gave up 4 bases and J gave up 0 bases, with 16 bases separating them. CDR1 is SGHAT, CDR2 FQNNGV, per germline. The CDR3 loop spans 17 amino acids. With regard to this clone: The antigen is not known.

This receptor was obtained from a person aged 18-60 years who received the Ad26.COV2.S COVID-19 vaccine or a placebo. Sequenced material: peripheral blood, taken in a trial of Ad26.COV2.S vaccine versus placebo. J is TRBJ1-3 and V is TRBV11-2; D might be TRBD1 (6 bases). CDR3 DNA sequence: TGTGCCAGCAGCTCCCGCCCCGGGGGCTACTCTGGAAACACCATATATTTT. It encodes CASSSRPGGYSGNTIYF.